Presented here are 18 T cell receptor beta chains from one specimen sequenced in a study of cytomegalovirus exposure and HLA in healthy donors. Researchers ran the PCR with 60 Vbeta and 13 Jbeta primers. The method was immunoSEQ multiplex PCR; TCRdb's version includes in-frame clones alone and lacks a portion of them. The profile shows 150,000 to 200,000 clones, approximately 82% of them singletons. What was sequenced was PBMCs. The source of these receptors is a woman aged 40 to 55 in good health and CMV-seropositive.

CDR3 in DNA: TGTGCCAGCAGCTTAACCGGGGTCAACACCGGGGAGCTGTTTTTT. As protein: CASSLTGVNTGELFF. This sequence joins TRBV7-3 and TRBJ2-2; D is perhaps TRBD2 (5 bases). V lost 0 bases, J lost 2 bases, and 7 bases lay in between. CDR3 size: 15 residues. CDR1 is SGHTA and CDR2 is FQGTGA in the germline V gene.

This chain connects TRBV9 to TRBJ2-2; D perhaps matches TRBD1 (6 bases). Germline-derived CDR1 and CDR2 are SGDLS and YYNGEE. The ends were cut back, 0 bases at V and 1 base at J, with 16 bases in the middle. The CDR3 length is 18 residues. CDR3 coding DNA: TGTGCCAGCAGCGTAGGGACAGCTCCCCAATTGAACACCGGGGAGCTGTTTTTT. This codes for CASSVGTAPQLNTGELFF.

The genes are TRBV2 and TRBJ1-1, with D possibly being TRBD1 (6 bases). The germline V and J ends were trimmed by 5 bases and 7 bases, with 14 bases remaining between them. This CDR3 has 13 amino acids. Germline loops: CDR1 SNHLY, CDR2 FYNNEI. The CDR3 protein is CASSITGIIEAFF. CDR3 bases: TGTGCCAGCAGTATCACAGGGATTATTGAAGCTTTCTTT.

This clone was detected a few times. At one boundary the junction diverges from the germline segment, which might be a read error. The V gene is TRBV6-5, the J gene TRBJ1-6; a weak D match, TRBD1 (5 bases). The germline V gene encodes CDR1 MNHEY and CDR2 SVGAGI. The CDR3 contains 15 residues. CDR3 protein: CASTYKGLGVSPLHF. The CDR3 nucleotides are TGTGCCAGCACTTACAAGGGACTGGGGGTTTCACCCCTCCACTTT.

This clone was detected only a few times. The chain combines TRBV10-3 with TRBJ2-3; 8 nucleotides agree with TRBD2. This CDR3 spans 16 amino acids. The germline CDR1 and CDR2 sequences are ENHRY and SYGVKD. The V segment lost 5 bases and the J segment 1 base; nucleotides outside the gene matches: 8. CDR3 nucleotides: TGTGCCATCAGTTCGGGGGGGGCAAGGGGCACAGATACGCAGTATTTT. This translates into CAISSGGARGTDTQYF.

The chain is built from TRBV29-1 and TRBJ2-5; D gene uncertain. The CDR3 length is 12 residues. Germline V gene lookup returns CDR1 SQVTM and CDR2 ANQGSEA. V was clipped by 1 base and J by 5 bases, with 8 bases between them. The CDR3 is CSVEVTVETQYF. The DNA for the CDR3 is TGCAGCGTTGAAGTCACGGTTGAGACCCAGTACTTC.

This clone was seen once. The chain joins TRBV9 to TRBJ1-1; TRBD1 is a possible D gene (6 bases). V lost 2 bases to trimming and J lost 1 base, with 12 bases between them. The CDR3 contains 15 residues. Germline values: CDR1 SGDLS, CDR2 YYNGEE. The CDR3 sequence is CASSVLGAGNTEAFF. DNA for the CDR3: TGTGCCAGCAGCGTGCTGGGGGCAGGGAACACTGAAGCTTTCTTT.

This clone was seen a few times. In nucleotides, the CDR3 is TGTGCCAGCAGTAACCCGGGACAGGGGTATGGCTACACCTTC. It encodes CASSNPGQGYGYTF. V usage is TRBV6-5 and J usage is TRBJ1-2, with 10 bases aligning to TRBD1. V lost 5 bases to trimming and J lost 5 bases; unmatched junction nucleotides: 5. Germline CDR1 and CDR2: MNHEY and SVGAGI. There are 14 residues in the CDR3.

The CDR3, as DNA: TGTGCCAGTAGTCCCTCGACTGTCTCCTACGAGCAGTACTTC. Translation gives CASSPSTVSYEQYF. The genes are TRBV19 and TRBJ2-5; D gene unclear. The assigned J gene may be wrong: the sequence end matches TRBJ2-7 better. The CDR3 totals 14 residues. From germline, CDR1 is LNHDA and CDR2 SQIVND (reference sequence).

CDR3 loop: CSVYGQGNTEAFF. CDR3 DNA sequence: TGCAGCGTTTATGGACAGGGGAACACTGAAGCTTTCTTT. The genes are TRBV29-1 and TRBJ1-1; TRBD1 agrees at 8 bases. Germline CDR1 and CDR2: SQVTM and ANQGSEA. The CDR3 covers 13 residues. V was pared by 5 bases and J by 1 base, with 3 bases of the junction left unmatched.

V and J are TRBV9 and TRBJ2-4; 7 bases map to TRBD1. The CDR3 extends over 14 amino acids. Germline-derived CDR1 and CDR2 are SGDLS and YYNGEE. V lost 3 bases and J lost 6; bases outside the gene matches: 6. Here the CDR3 reads CASSARDSANIQYF. CDR3 DNA: TGTGCCAGCAGCGCCCGGGACAGTGCAAACATTCAGTACTTC. Full variable domain (rest looked up from reference TRBV9 and TRBJ2-4): DSGVTQTPKHLITATGQRVTLRCSPRSGDLSVYWYQQSLDQGLQFLIQYYNGEERAKGNILERFSAQQFPDLHSELNLSSLELGDSALYFCASSARDSANIQYFGAGTRLSVL.

The chain combines TRBV7-9 with TRBJ1-2; 7 positions match TRBD1. In germline, CDR1 is SEHNR, CDR2 FQNEAQ (reference sequence). The length of the CDR3 is 13 residues. V lost 2 bases and J lost 7; bases outside the gene matches: 4. The CDR3 loop is CASSLRDSRGYTF. In DNA form, the CDR3 reads TGTGCCAGCAGCTTAAGGGACAGTCGTGGCTACACCTTC.

The J gene is TRBJ2-7, the V gene TRBV18; weak D call: TRBD2 (6 bases). The CDR3 totals 15 residues. Germline V gene data show CDR1 as KGHSH and CDR2 as LQKENI. V shed 0 bases and J shed 2 bases, with 11 bases lying between them. The CDR3 loop reads CASSPPFGGTYEQYF. The DNA of the CDR3 is TGTGCCAGCTCACCACCCTTCGGGGGAACCTACGAGCAGTACTTC. Complete variable domain (other parts from reference TRBV18 and TRBJ2-7): NAGVMQNPRHLVRRRGQEARLRCSPMKGHSHVYWYRQLPEEGLKFMVYLQKENIIDESGMPKERFSAEFPKEGPSILRIQQVVRGDSAAYFCASSPPFGGTYEQYFGPGTRLTVT.

The J gene is TRBJ1-1, the V gene TRBV6-4; 7 nucleotides match TRBD1. Trimming removed 0 bases from V and 9 bases from J; junction bases left unmatched: 4. Looked up from germline, CDR1 is MRHNA and CDR2 is SNTAGT. This CDR3 is built from 13 residues. CDR3 sequence: CASSDSGTDKAFF. In DNA, the CDR3 is TGTGCCAGCAGTGACTCGGGGACAGACAAAGCTTTCTTT.

The chain couples TRBV2 to TRBJ2-5; 7 nucleotides agree with TRBD1. Germline values: CDR1 SNHLY, CDR2 FYNNEI. This CDR3 comprises 14 residues. The V gene end was trimmed by 5 bases and the J gene end by 1 base; junction bases not matched to a gene: 4. CDR3 amino acids: CASSIYRGQETQYF. The CDR3 DNA is TGTGCCAGCAGTATATACAGGGGCCAAGAGACCCAGTACTTC.

V and J are TRBV11-2 and TRBJ1-5; 7 bases match TRBD1. The CDR3 loop spans 16 amino acids. The ends lost 1 base at V and 6 bases at J; junction bases unmatched: 9. CDR1 SGHAT and CDR2 FQNNGV come from the germline V gene. This CDR3 reads CASSLAVTGTSQPQHF. DNA of the CDR3: TGTGCCAGCAGCTTAGCCGTGACAGGGACGAGTCAGCCCCAGCATTTT.

The V gene is TRBV4-3, the J gene TRBJ2-5; 10 bases match TRBD2. CDR1 and CDR2 from the germline V gene are LGHNA and YSLEER. V lost 3 bases and J lost 2; bases outside the gene matches: 9. This CDR3 is 17 amino acids long. As DNA, the CDR3 is TGCGCCAGCAGCCAGCAGAAAGTAGCGGGAGGTCAAGAGACCCAGTACTTC. It codes for CASSQQKVAGGQETQYF.

There are a few counts of this clone. The V gene is TRBV29-1, the J gene TRBJ2-7; a weak D match, TRBD1 (6 bases). The V end was cut by 4 bases, the J end by 6 bases, with 16 bases between. The CDR3 spans 13 residues. Germline V gene lookup returns CDR1 SQVTM and CDR2 ANQGSEA. The CDR3 sequence: CSVGRDTSGEQYF. In DNA form, the CDR3 reads TGCAGCGTTGGCCGGGACACTTCTGGCGAGCAGTACTTC.